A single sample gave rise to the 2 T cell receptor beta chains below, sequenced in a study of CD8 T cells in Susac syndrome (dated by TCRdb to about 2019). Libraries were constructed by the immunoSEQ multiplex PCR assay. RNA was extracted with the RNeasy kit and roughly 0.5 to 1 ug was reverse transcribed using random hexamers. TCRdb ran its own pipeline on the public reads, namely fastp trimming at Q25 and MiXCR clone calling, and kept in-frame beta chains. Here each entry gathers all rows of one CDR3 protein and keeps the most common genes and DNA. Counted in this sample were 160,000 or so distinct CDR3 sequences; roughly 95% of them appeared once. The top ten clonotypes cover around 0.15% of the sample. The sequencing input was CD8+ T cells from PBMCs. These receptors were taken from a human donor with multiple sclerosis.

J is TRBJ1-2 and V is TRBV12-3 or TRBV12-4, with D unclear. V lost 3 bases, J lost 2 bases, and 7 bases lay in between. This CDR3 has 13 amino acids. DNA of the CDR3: TGTGCCAGCAGTTTCTCAGAGAACTATGGCTACACCTTC. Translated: CASSFSENYGYTF.

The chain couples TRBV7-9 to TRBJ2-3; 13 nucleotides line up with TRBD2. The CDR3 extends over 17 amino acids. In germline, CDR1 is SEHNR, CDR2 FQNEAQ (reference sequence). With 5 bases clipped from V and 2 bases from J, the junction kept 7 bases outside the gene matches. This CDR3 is CASSPRLAGGDTDTQYF. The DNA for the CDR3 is TGTGCCAGCAGCCCTCGACTAGCGGGAGGAGACACAGATACGCAGTATTTT.